The clone carrying this T cell receptor beta chain was counted between two and nine times. Its target is unknown. This CDR3 is 16 amino acids long. After removal of 4 bases from V and 2 bases from J, the junction contained 5 bases not matched to a gene. CDR1 LGHDT and CDR2 YNNKEL come from the germline V gene (reference sequence). Universal primer sites and UMIs were introduced during 5'RACE template-switching synthesis of TCR cDNA. Each CDR3 protein gets one entry after TCRdb re-called the 5' RACE reads with MiXCR. The repertoire has more than 300,000 distinct CDR3 sequences, roughly 10% of them found once; the top ten carry roughly 3%. This specimen comes from a study of T cells after yellow fever vaccination. General study results and limits: Highly abundant clonotypes carried over from the bulk population could end up in FACS-sorted repertoires as contaminants.

The receptor was isolated from a man younger than 35 who received the YFV17D yellow fever vaccine. This material consisted of CD4+ T cells sorted from PBMCs, taken 45 days after the yellow fever booster vaccination. The chain combines TRBV3-1 with TRBJ2-3; 11 bases fit TRBD2. The CDR3 DNA sequence: TGTGCCAGCAGCCGGTTAGCGGGGGGGATCACAGATACGCAGTATTTT. Amino acids: CASSRLAGGITDTQYF.